This TCR beta chain was sequenced during a study of blood T cells in healthy people across ages. About the study: With template switching, about one barcoded beta molecule was captured per two T cells. General study findings and limits: Diversity was higher, and naive CD4+ cells more numerous, in long-lived donors than in aged donors.

Every sample had a minimum of 7 million PBMCs isolated. Using a J-beta primer mix together with a sample-barcoded 5' primer, a second PCR was run for roughly 6 to 11 cycles. Every molecule of cDNA carried a tag from a template-switch adaptor with 12 random nucleotides. Using its own MiXCR run on the 5' RACE reads, TCRdb lists one record per CDR3 protein. The table records 850,000 to 950,000 distinct CDR3 sequences, more than 25% of them present only once. The sample holds many counts of this clonotype. The antigen is unknown. Germline V gives CDR1 SGDLS, CDR2 YYNGEE. V dropped 7 bases and J dropped 0 bases, with 14 bases sitting between them. CDR3 length: 15 residues.

Sequencing was carried out using blood. The chain has TRBV9 and TRBJ2-1; D remains unclear. This TCR derives from a woman older than 75 in good health. CDR3 in amino acids: CASGSPRSSYNEQFF. In nucleotides, the CDR3 is TGTGCCAGCGGCTCTCCTCGTAGCTCCTACAATGAGCAGTTCTTC.